What follows are 23 T cell receptor beta chains derived from one specimen sequenced in a study of T cells in Graves' hyperthyroidism and ophthalmopathy. TCR beta CDR3 regions were amplified from RNA transcripts. In the first-round RT-PCR of the TCR CDR3, the HTBI primer set was used. TCRdb recomputed calls from the multiplex PCR reads with MiXCR, one row per CDR3 protein. Of about 350,000 distinct CDR3 sequences in the sample, about a sixth were seen once. The sequenced material came from blood. Source of these receptors: a middle-aged woman with Graves' ophthalmopathy.

This clonotype occurred many times. This chain connects TRBV28 to TRBJ2-7; D not certain. V dropped 5 bases and J dropped 6 bases, with 14 bases sitting between them. This CDR3 comprises 13 residues. CDR1 is MDHEN and CDR2 is SYDVKM in the germline V gene. CDR3 sequence reads: CASSTLGGGEQYF. The CDR3 region has the DNA TGTGCCAGCAGTACCTTAGGCGGTGGCGAGCAGTACTTC.

This clonotype was recorded many times. The rearrangement joins TRBV20-1 to TRBJ1-1; 8 nucleotides line up with TRBD1. The germline V gene has CDR1 DFQATT and CDR2 SNEGSKA (reference sequence). V was pared by 3 bases and J by 1 base, with 22 bases of the junction left unmatched. The CDR3 extends over 20 amino acids. The DNA of the CDR3 is TGCAGTGCTAGTGATTACGGCCAGGACAGGGACGCGATATGGAACACTGAAGCTTTCTTT. Translated, it gives CSASDYGQDRDAIWNTEAFF.

This clonotype was picked up many times. The V gene is TRBV13, the J gene TRBJ2-7, with TRBD1 as a possible D gene (5 bases). Germline V gene data show CDR1 as PRHDT and CDR2 as FYEKMQ (reference sequence). The V gene lost 5 bases and the J gene lost 2 bases, with 19 bases spanning the gap. The CDR3 loop spans 16 amino acids. This CDR3 is CASSLTTSDTAYEQYF. CDR3 DNA: TGTGCCAGCAGCCTAACTACATCGGACACGGCCTACGAGCAGTACTTC.

This clonotype was seen just once. The chain is built from TRBV28 and TRBJ2-3, with 10 bases identical to TRBD2. Germline V gene lookup returns CDR1 MDHEN and CDR2 SYDVKM. With V trimmed by 6 bases and J by 6 bases, 9 bases remained unmatched. This CDR3 has 15 residues. As DNA, the CDR3 is TGTGCCAGCAGGGGAGCGGGAGGGCCCTCCGATACGCAGTATTTT. This sequence encodes CASRGAGGPSDTQYF.

This clonotype was counted many times. The chain combines TRBV20-1 with TRBJ2-5; 10 positions match TRBD2. After removal of 7 bases from V and 5 bases from J, the junction contained 7 bases not matched to a gene. Germline values: CDR1 DFQATT, CDR2 SNEGSKA (reference sequence). The CDR3 has 13 amino acids. This chain's CDR3 is CSDVTSGTETQYF. The CDR3 region has the DNA TGCAGTGACGTAACTAGCGGGACGGAGACCCAGTACTTC.

This clonotype showed up many times. This chain joins TRBV5-1 and TRBJ2-4, with 10 bases fitting TRBD2. Germline V gene lookup returns CDR1 SGHRS and CDR2 YFSETQ. The V gene end was trimmed by 0 bases and the J gene end by 4 bases; junction bases not matched to a gene: 1. The CDR3 is 15 residues long. CDR3 residues: CASSLGAGGKNIQYF. In nucleotides, the CDR3 is TGCGCCAGCAGCTTGGGAGCGGGAGGGAAAAACATTCAGTACTTC.

This clonotype showed up many times. The gene calls are TRBV24-1 and TRBJ1-1; no firm D call. With 7 bases removed from V and 5 bases from J, the gap between germline ends came to 7 bases. CDR3 size: 11 residues. The V gene's germline CDR1 is KGHDR and CDR2 SFDVKD. CDR3 DNA sequence: TGTGCCACCAGGGGTGGGACTGAAGCTTTCTTT. This translates into CATRGGTEAFF.

This clonotype has ten or more counts. V gene TRBV27 combines with J gene TRBJ2-7; no clear D gene. The CDR3 is 15 residues long. The germline V gene has CDR1 MNHEY and CDR2 SMNVEV (reference sequence). The germline V and J ends were trimmed by 5 bases and 2 bases, with 16 bases remaining between them. The chain's CDR3 is CASSLSTGGAYEQYF. The CDR3 region has the DNA TGTGCCAGCAGTCTTTCAACCGGTGGGGCCTACGAGCAGTACTTC.

This clonotype showed up just a few times. The chain uses TRBV6-5 and TRBJ2-5, with 9 bases matching TRBD1. With V trimmed by 0 bases and J by 5 bases, 7 bases remained unmatched. Germline CDR1 and CDR2: MNHEY and SVGAGI. This CDR3 is built from 16 residues. The chain's CDR3 is CASSYSGQGAWETQYF. CDR3 coding DNA: TGTGCCAGCAGTTACTCGGGACAGGGAGCGTGGGAGACCCAGTACTTC.

This clonotype was recorded many times. The chain couples TRBV11-2 to TRBJ2-5; D is possibly TRBD1 or TRBD2 (6 bases each). With 3 bases removed from V and 5 bases from J, the gap between germline ends came to 19 bases. The CDR3 length is 16 residues. Germline V gene sequence: CDR1 SGHAT, CDR2 FQNNGV. CDR3 in amino acids: CASSFGGGVGLETQYF. For the CDR3, the DNA is TGTGCCAGCAGCTTTGGAGGGGGAGTTGGTTTGGAGACCCAGTACTTC.

Many counts were recorded for this clonotype. The J gene is TRBJ2-7, the V gene TRBV6-5; no clear D gene. Trimming took 1 base from V and 8 from J, leaving 6 bases between them. The CDR3 consists of 11 residues. Germline-derived CDR1 and CDR2 are MNHEY and SVGAGI. The CDR3 nucleotides are TGTGCCAGCAGTTACTTAGCTAAGCAGTACTTC. It yields the protein CASSYLAKQYF.

The rearrangement links TRBV7-9 to TRBJ2-5; perhaps TRBD1 as D (6 bases). There are 15 residues in the CDR3. Deletions cut 1 base from V and 4 bases from J, with 13 bases between. CDR1 is SEHNR, CDR2 FQNEAQ, per germline (reference sequence). CDR3 in DNA: TGTGCCAGCAGCTTAGACAGGGTGACGAGAGAGACCCAGTACTTC. It translates to CASSLDRVTRETQYF.

Many counts were recorded for this clonotype. The rearrangement uses TRBV27 and TRBJ2-7; the match to TRBD2 covers 11 bases. CDR1 and CDR2 from the germline V gene are MNHEY and SMNVEV (reference sequence). The J segment lost 7 bases and the V segment lost 7 bases, leaving 9 bases of the junction unmatched. CDR3 length equals 14 residues. The CDR3: CASTPLAGVGEQYF. CDR3 sequence (DNA): TGTGCCAGCACGCCACTAGCGGGAGTCGGAGAGCAGTACTTC.

This clonotype was seen repeatedly, ten times or more. The V and J genes are TRBV20-1 and TRBJ1-1; no reliable D call. V was trimmed by 2 bases and J by 4 bases, leaving 17 bases between them. This CDR3 comprises 15 residues. The germline gives CDR1 DFQATT, CDR2 SNEGSKA (reference sequence). The CDR3 here is CSARQGPQGSTEAFF. In DNA form, the CDR3 reads TGCAGTGCTAGACAAGGTCCTCAAGGGAGCACTGAAGCTTTCTTT.

This clonotype appeared many times. This rearrangement joins TRBV6-2 or TRBV6-3 to TRBJ2-7, with D perhaps matching TRBD2 (5 bases). The germline V and J ends were trimmed by 6 bases and 3 bases, with 21 bases remaining between them. The germline CDR1 and CDR2 sequences are MNHEY and SVGEGT. CDR3 length: 16 amino acids. In nucleotides, the CDR3 is TGTGCCAGCAGCCCCCATCGGGGAGAGTACCTCTACGAGCAGTACTTC. It encodes CASSPHRGEYLYEQYF.

This clonotype has a count of ten or more. This sequence joins TRBV4-1 and TRBJ2-7, with TRBD1 as a possible D gene (6 bases). The length of the CDR3 is 15 residues. V shed 0 bases and J shed 2 bases, with 11 bases lying between them. The V gene's germline CDR1 is MGHRA and CDR2 YSYEKL. The CDR3 here is CASSQEHRAAYEQYF. The DNA of the CDR3 is TGCGCCAGCAGCCAAGAGCACAGGGCGGCCTACGAGCAGTACTTC.

This clonotype was seen at least ten times. This chain connects TRBV29-1 to TRBJ1-2; 8 nucleotides match TRBD1. CDR3 length: 15 amino acids. The V gene's germline CDR1 is SQVTM and CDR2 ANQGSEA. Unmatched junction bases numbered 12, after V lost 2 bases and J lost 7 bases. DNA for the CDR3: TGCAGCGTTGAAAATTTAGGACAGGGTTTGGTTGGCTACACCTTC. Protein: CSVENLGQGLVGYTF.

There are many counts of this clonotype. The rearrangement uses TRBV12-3 or TRBV12-4 and TRBJ1-2, with 8 bases aligning to TRBD1. This CDR3 contains 16 residues. V gave up 2 bases and J gave up 4 bases; unmatched junction bases: 9. The CDR3 DNA reads TGTGCCAGCAGTTTATCAGGGGGCAGGATAGGCTATGGCTACACCTTC. It translates to CASSLSGGRIGYGYTF.

The chain combines TRBV7-2 with TRBJ2-5; tentatively, D is TRBD2 (6 bases). CDR3 length: 16 residues. V lost 0 bases, J lost 5 bases, and 16 bases lay in between. In germline, CDR1 is SGHTA, CDR2 FQGNSA. CDR3 nucleotide sequence: TGTGCCAGCAGCTTAGCGGGGGGAACCGGCGGGGAGACCCAGTACTTC. Translated, it gives CASSLAGGTGGETQYF.

This clonotype showed up many times. This chain connects TRBV6-1 to TRBJ2-7, with D perhaps TRBD1 or TRBD2 (5 bases each). Germline V gene lookup returns CDR1 MNHNS and CDR2 SASEGT. This CDR3 region has 15 residues. The V gene lost 5 bases and the J gene lost 1 base, with 15 bases spanning the gap. CDR3 amino acids: CASSQTWDGSYEQYF. The DNA for the CDR3 is TGTGCCAGCAGTCAAACCTGGGACGGTTCCTACGAGCAGTACTTC.

There are many counts of this clonotype. The rearrangement links TRBV14 to TRBJ2-5, with D maybe TRBD2 (5 bases). Trimming took 0 bases from V and 1 from J, leaving 21 bases between them. The CDR3 spans 19 residues. In germline, CDR1 is SGHDN, CDR2 FVKESK. Here the CDR3 reads CASSQDWKGVPPSQETQYF. CDR3 DNA sequence: TGTGCCAGCAGCCAAGATTGGAAGGGAGTCCCACCTTCCCAAGAGACCCAGTACTTC.

This clonotype was observed at least ten times. The J gene is TRBJ2-7, the V gene TRBV7-8; 9 nucleotides line up with TRBD2. Germline loops: CDR1 SGHVS, CDR2 FQNEAQ. There are 14 residues in the CDR3. Unmatched junction bases numbered 7, after V lost 3 bases and J lost 7 bases. CDR3 nucleotide sequence: TGTGCCAGCAGCTTTAGCGGGAGTGGTCGGGAGCAGTACTTC. Amino acid sequence: CASSFSGSGREQYF.

CDR3 sequence (DNA): TGTGCCAGCTCACCCACAGGGTACGACGGATACTACGAGCAGTACTTC. This gives the protein CASSPTGYDGYYEQYF. V usage is TRBV18 and J usage is TRBJ2-7; a weak D match, TRBD1 (6 bases). V dropped 3 bases and J dropped 3 bases, with 18 bases sitting between them. The CDR3 loop spans 16 amino acids. Germline assignment: CDR1 KGHSH and CDR2 LQKENI.